This T cell receptor (beta chain) is from a study of a mutant IDH1 vaccine in newly diagnosed glioma. Overall study: During weeks 1, 3, 5, 7, 11, 15, 19 and 23, patients received eight vaccinations. Patients received vaccination from 4-6 weeks after radiotherapy alone, or with temozolomide cycles. Former treatment meant radiotherapy, temozolomide, or both; the majority had gotten both.

As regards this clone: Antigen unknown.

Time point indicated: week 5, during vaccination. Alongside topical imiquimod, each dose of vaccine comprised 300 ug of mutant IDH1 20-mer peptide. Donors harbored newly found WHO grade 3 or 4 IDH1-mutant, ATRX-lost astrocytomas. Produced via immunoSEQ multiplex PCR; TCRdb's table is partial and in-frame only. The sample yields 25,000 to 30,000 clones, about nine tenths seen once. Germline V lookup: CDR1 SGHTA, CDR2 FQGNSA. The CDR3 runs to 13 residues. Deletions cut 4 bases from V and 7 bases from J, with 11 bases between. The TCR originated in a woman aged 40-49 years with glioma. Some clones in this sample may be carry-over from other donors' samples. V usage is TRBV7-2 and J usage is TRBJ1-3; no firm D call. The sequencing here drew on peripheral blood mononuclear cells (PBMCs), taken from a glioma patient whose treatment included an IDH1 peptide vaccine. CDR3 DNA: TGTGCCAGCAGCTACCCCACGGGGAACACCATATATTTT. Encoded protein: CASSYPTGNTIYF.